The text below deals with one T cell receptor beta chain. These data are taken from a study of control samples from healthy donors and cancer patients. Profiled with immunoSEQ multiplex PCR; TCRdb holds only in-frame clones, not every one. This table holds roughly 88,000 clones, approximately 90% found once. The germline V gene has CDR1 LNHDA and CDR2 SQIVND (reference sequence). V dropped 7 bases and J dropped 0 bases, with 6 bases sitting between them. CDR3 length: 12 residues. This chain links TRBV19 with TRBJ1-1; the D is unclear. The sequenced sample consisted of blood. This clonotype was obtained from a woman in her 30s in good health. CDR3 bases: TGTGCCAGTAAGTTGATGAACACTGAAGCTTTCTTT. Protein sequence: CASKLMNTEAFF.